This T cell receptor beta chain was identified during a study of shared clonotypes between healthy human individuals (dated by TCRdb to the early 2020s). Regarding the research as a whole: The cohort included three men and a couple of women between 18 and 49 years of age. Per donor, three plates each were used for CD4 naive and CD4 memory, two for CD8 naive, and one for CD8 memory. Blood TCR repertoires of five healthy adults were deeply sequenced to estimate repertoire size and the extent of clonotype sharing between individuals. Different laboratories and diverse techniques were used to prepare libraries and sequence TCR repertoires, to increase sequencing depth and limit assay-specific biases. Per donor, leukapheresis produced somewhere between about 0.8 and 9 billion PBMCs.

From V the trimming removes 0 bases and from J it removes 11 bases, while the gene matches leave 7 bases of the junction unaccounted for. The CDR3 runs 14 amino acids, cysteine and phenylalanine included. CDR3 DNA is the only sequence kept; it has 42 bases, read in frame from the first base. CDR1 KGHSH and CDR2 LQKENI are derived from the germline V gene. Using the deep immunoSEQ assay, multiplex PCR amplified TCR CDR3 regions from genomic DNA. Extracted genomic DNA from each cell subset was distributed evenly across all wells of several immunoSEQ 96-well plates, and each plate was treated as a replicate. For sorted subsets, each replicate PCR was loaded with 150 to 250 ng genomic DNA, equivalent to about 30,000 T cell genomes. Purified libraries were quantified with a Qubit 3.0 fluorometer, sized on a Bioanalyzer 2100, and re-quantified with the KAPA Library Quantification kit. Every immunoSEQ 96-well plate was sequenced on a dedicated single-read 150-cycle Illumina NextSeq 550 flow cell. For the original study's pipeline: The immunoSEQ output contained only junctional sequences without quality scores, so filtering could not match that applied to full-length reads. To assign V/J genes and CDR3, sequences were annotated against IMGT germline references using PyIR, a Python wrapper for IgBLAST v1.9. Reads with weak V/J assignments (E-value above 1e-6), missing CDR3, stop codons, out-of-frame junctions, or ambiguous translated residues were removed. V3J clonotypes were defined as sequences sharing an identical inferred V gene, J gene, and CDR3 amino acid sequence. Percentage overlap between repertoires was computed as shared unique clonotypes divided by the size of the smaller repertoire. Richness of each repertoire was evaluated using RTK rarefaction, the Chao1 estimator, and Recon v2.1 estimates of unobserved clonotypes. Generation probabilities were computed with OLGA for all TCRbeta clonotypes obtained by the gDNA method from several donors. This immuneACCESS table, as held by TCRdb, lists in-frame sequences with V and J called but not all clones. Of the missing ones, under half trace to an unresolved V gene in checked studies; the others have no known cause. V and J calls plus clone size are reproduced from that table; the DNA served to infer D and trimming. The sample contains around 990,000 clones, around three quarters of them found a single time. The ten largest clonotypes hold 0.89% of the sample.

Healthy HIV-negative adults with no recently reported acute infections or vaccinations were included as donors. Only Caucasian adults living in Nashville, Tennessee, USA were represented among the donors. Magnetic negative selection was used to enrich CD4+ T cells, after which naive cells were positively selected on CD45RA and the negative fraction became the memory subset. Blood was collected by leukapheresis, and PBMCs were isolated by Ficoll-Histopaque density gradient centrifugation and then cryopreserved in liquid nitrogen vapor phase. Purity and quantity of every magnetically sorted T cell population were checked by analytical flow cytometry. From each sorted fraction, genomic DNA was isolated and quantified by UV absorbance on a Nanodrop 2000c. Here is what the overall study found, with its caveats: Compared with non-shared clonotypes, the clonotypes found in all four sorted-subset donors had higher generation probabilities. Rarefaction of sorted-subset datasets indicated incomplete sequencing despite the large sequencing depth. Sampling was restricted to blood, and TCR repertoires in tissues likely differ from the TCR repertoires found in blood. The small number of donors limited the genetic and exposure-history diversity represented. Naive subsets generally had larger estimated clonotype richness than memory subsets. Pairwise subsampling indicated that sequencing depth was expected to affect the degree of clonotype sharing among donors. Across a few donors, approximately 5% of naive CD4, more than 3% of naive CD8, approximately 2.5% of memory CD4, and about 0.4% of memory CD8 clonotypes were shared.

Worth noting for this clone: Its antigen is currently not known. Base qualities are not at hand, and no much larger clone is one base apart.

The chain is made from TRBV18 and TRBJ1-1, and 9 junction bases match TRBD1. The specimen sequenced was memory CD4+ T cells from PBMCs. What the cell subset or site label conveys for this sample: CD45RA-negative fraction. The clonotype comes from a man aged 18 to 29 in good health. Some clones in this sample may be carry-over from other donors' samples. The DNA sequence is as follows: TGTGCCAGCTCACCACCGTTGGACAGGGGCTTGGCTTTCTTT. Its coded protein is CASSPPLDRGLAFF.